A few counts support the clone carrying this T cell receptor beta chain. Its specificity is not known. The data stem from a study of T cells after yellow fever vaccination. General study results and limits: Post-booster repertoires contained most primary-vaccination clones again (approximately 95% CD4, 85% to 90% CD8). Weaker, the secondary response had a peak occurring faster, on day 5 versus 15.

One entry per CDR3 protein, called by TCRdb with MiXCR from the 5' RACE reads. Found here are 320,000 or so distinct CDR3 sequences, around 8.1% of them singletons; the top ten hold 15% to 20%. With 4 bases clipped from V and 2 bases from J, the junction kept 8 bases outside the gene matches. CDR3 length: 15 amino acids. Germline CDR1 and CDR2: SGHRS and YFSETQ. The chain combines TRBV5-1 with TRBJ2-7, with 8 bases fitting TRBD1. This receptor was taken from a man aged 18 to 29 who received the YFV17D yellow fever vaccine. The sample was PBMCs, taken about 49 days after the first yellow fever vaccination. The CDR3 loop is CASSTGTGRPYEQYF. CDR3 nucleotides: TGCGCCAGCAGCACAGGGACAGGACGGCCCTACGAGCAGTACTTC.